This T cell receptor beta chain originates from a study of T cells in localized non-small cell lung cancer. The CDR3 covers 14 residues. With V trimmed by 7 bases and J by 7 bases, 5 bases remained unmatched. The repertoire was sequenced with immunoSEQ multiplex PCR; TCRdb's copy has only in-frame clones and lacks some. This table has more than 25,000 clones, roughly 80% appearing once. The starting material was peripheral blood, obtained before any cancer treatment. The J gene is TRBJ1-6, the V gene TRBV23-1; the match to TRBD1 covers 9 bases. TRBV23-1 is designated an ORF whose function remains uncertain. This TCR derives from a woman aged 40-70 years with stage I lung adenocarcinoma. CDR3 bases: TGCGCCAGCACCAGGACAGGGGTGAATTCACCCCTCCACTTT. It encodes CASTRTGVNSPLHF.